These 6 T cell receptor beta chains were sequenced from one sample in a study of blood T cell repertoires in COVID-19. This table comes from immunoSEQ multiplex PCR, and its TCRdb copy is limited to in-frame clones, with some not included. The table has more than 150,000 clones, 86% seen once. The sequenced sample was peripheral blood. These receptors all come from a man between 65 and 79 years old with active or convalescent COVID-19.

The rearrangement uses TRBV6-5 and TRBJ1-1; 8 bases are shared with TRBD1. This CDR3 spans 15 amino acids. Germline CDR1 is MNHEY and CDR2 is SVGAGI. The V segment lost 5 bases and the J segment 5 bases; nucleotides outside the gene matches: 10. CDR3 region: CASSLRGQGWTEAFF. The CDR3 DNA follows: TGTGCCAGCAGTCTCCGAGGACAGGGTTGGACTGAAGCTTTCTTT.

The J gene is TRBJ2-6, the V gene TRBV28; 9 bases map to TRBD1. The trim removed 3 bases at V and 0 bases at J, leaving 3 bases unmatched. CDR1 is MDHEN, CDR2 SYDVKM, per germline. The CDR3 runs to 17 residues. CDR3 DNA sequence: TGTGCCAGCAGTTTCATGGGACAGGGCTCTGGGGCCAACGTCCTGACTTTC. Its protein is CASSFMGQGSGANVLTF. The variable domain in full, with the rest retrieved from reference TRBV28 and TRBJ2-6, is DVKVTQSSRYLVKRTGEKVFLECVQDMDHENMFWYRQDPGLGLRLIYFSYDVKMKEKGDIPEGYSVSREKKERFSLILESASTNQTSMYLCASSFMGQGSGANVLTFGAGSRLTVL.

The chain links TRBV27 to TRBJ1-2; perhaps TRBD1 as D (5 bases). Germline V gene sequence: CDR1 MNHEY, CDR2 SMNVEV (reference sequence). The CDR3 runs 15 residues. V gave up 3 bases and J gave up 1 base, with 12 bases separating them. CDR3 sequence reads: CASSFTRDHNYGYTF. The CDR3 DNA reads as TGTGCCAGCAGTTTTACCAGGGATCATAACTATGGCTACACCTTC.

The chain joins TRBV19 to TRBJ1-5; D remains ambiguous. CDR3 size: 13 residues. The V gene's germline CDR1 is LNHDA and CDR2 SQIVND (reference sequence). The ends were cut back, 3 bases at V and 2 bases at J, with 5 bases in the middle. In DNA, the CDR3 is TGTGCCAGTAGTATGTCGGGCAATCAGCCCCAGCATTTT. Protein product: CASSMSGNQPQHF.

The chain combines TRBV11-3 with TRBJ1-2; D gene ambiguous. Germline V gene sequence: CDR1 SGHNT, CDR2 YENEEA. V lost 0 bases, J lost 8 bases, and 25 bases lay in between. The CDR3 is 18 amino acids. The CDR3 is CASSLDHVLPDFICGYTF. CDR3 bases: TGTGCCAGCAGCTTAGATCACGTACTCCCGGACTTTATTTGCGGCTACACCTTC.

The CDR3 reads CASSTPSSVGYTF. Here the CDR3 DNA reads TGTGCCAGCAGTACCCCATCCAGTGTTGGCTACACCTTC. This rearrangement joins TRBV12-3 or TRBV12-4 to TRBJ1-2, with no clear D. This CDR3 has 13 amino acids. The germline V and J ends were trimmed by 5 bases and 7 bases, with 14 bases remaining between them.